A single sample gave rise to the 26 T cell receptor beta chains below, sequenced in a study of shared clonotypes between healthy human individuals. Assay: immunoSEQ multiplex PCR; the TCRdb copy retains only in-frame clones and omits some. The table records fewer than 650,000 clones, 76% of them present only once. Sequenced: PBMCs. These receptors originate from a woman aged 40 to 49 in good health. Some clones in this sample may be carry-over from other donors' samples.

This clone turned up a few times. The genes are TRBV7-9 and TRBJ2-1; 10 nucleotides align to TRBD1. The CDR3 loop spans 13 amino acids. CDR1 and CDR2 from the germline V gene are SEHNR and FQNEAQ (reference sequence). J gave up 8 bases and V 5 bases, and 3 bases lay outside the gene matches. The chain's CDR3 is CASSIGTGDEQFF. Here the CDR3 DNA reads TGTGCCAGCAGCATTGGGACAGGGGATGAGCAGTTCTTC.

This clone has just a few counts. This could be a read error, since a much larger clone is one nucleotide away. This CDR3 is also generated by other DNA sequences in the sample. Written as DNA, the CDR3 is TGTGCCAGCAGTGTCACGGCCTACGAGCAGTACTTC. Its translation: CASSVTAYEQYF. The chain uses TRBV2 and TRBJ2-7; D unresolved. V lost 4 bases and J 2 bases, leaving 6 bases between the germline ends. CDR3 length equals 12 residues. In germline, CDR1 is SNHLY, CDR2 FYNNEI. Full variable domain (missing parts from reference TRBV2 and TRBJ2-7): EPEVTQTPSHQVTQMGQEVILRCVPISNHLYFYWYRQILGQKVEFLVSFYNNEISEKSEIFDDQFSVERPDGSNFTLKIRSTKLEDSAMYFCASSVTAYEQYFGPGTRLTVT.

The chain employs TRBV28 and TRBJ2-2; TRBD1 matches at 10 bases. This CDR3 is built from 17 residues. Germline lookup yields CDR1 MDHEN and CDR2 SYDVKM. V shed 6 bases and J 5 bases; nucleotides not matched to a gene: 12. The CDR3 sequence is CASSTGTGVGITGELFF. For the CDR3, the DNA is TGTGCCAGCAGCACCGGGACAGGGGTCGGGATAACCGGGGAGCTGTTTTTT.

This clone was seen only once. The chain carries TRBV27 and TRBJ2-2; 8 bases are shared with TRBD2. This CDR3 contains 16 residues. V was clipped by 7 bases and J by 3 bases; unmatched bases: 10. Germline V gives CDR1 MNHEY, CDR2 SMNVEV (reference sequence). CDR3 DNA: TGTGCCAGCAAACCCCGGACTAGCAGTTACACCGGGGAGCTGTTTTTT. It is translated as CASKPRTSSYTGELFF.

This clone was counted at least ten times. CDR3 coding DNA: TGTGCCAGCGGAGTCCCAACTAATGAAAAACTGTTTTTT. Translating gives CASGVPTNEKLFF. The J gene is TRBJ1-4, the V gene TRBV9; D not certain. Between the trimmed V and J ends, which lost 7 bases and 0 bases, there was a span of 7 bases. This CDR3 comprises 13 residues. CDR1 SGDLS and CDR2 YYNGEE come from the germline V gene.

This sequence joins TRBV7-2 and TRBJ1-1; D perhaps matches TRBD1 (5 bases). V lost 5 bases and J 1 base, leaving 11 bases between the germline ends. This CDR3 contains 14 residues. The V gene's germline CDR1 is SGHTA and CDR2 FQGNSA. DNA for the CDR3: TGTGCCAGCAGCCCGAGGAGGGGGAACACTGAAGCTTTCTTT. Translating gives CASSPRRGNTEAFF.

This clone came up a few times. The V and J genes are TRBV18 and TRBJ1-2, with 8 nucleotides matching TRBD1. The J segment lost 8 bases and the V segment lost 3 bases, leaving 5 bases of the junction unmatched. The CDR3 contains 13 residues. CDR1 KGHSH and CDR2 LQKENI come from the germline V gene. In DNA, the CDR3 is TGTGCCAGCTCACCCGGGACAGGCGTAGGCTACACCTTC. Its translation: CASSPGTGVGYTF.

The gene calls are TRBV5-1 and TRBJ2-1, with 8 bases identical to TRBD1. Germline values: CDR1 SGHRS, CDR2 YFSETQ. The junction had 3 bases not matched to a gene; V was cut back by 4 bases and J by 0 bases. CDR3 length equals 15 residues. In DNA, the CDR3 is TGCGCCAGCAGCGCGACAGGGGCCTCCTACAATGAGCAGTTCTTC. It translates to CASSATGASYNEQFF.

This clone showed up just a few times. The genes are TRBV5-1 and TRBJ1-2; no clear D gene. CDR3 length equals 15 residues. The V and J ends lost 0 bases and 5 bases respectively, with 14 bases between them. CDR1 and CDR2 from the germline V gene are SGHRS and YFSETQ. Here the CDR3 DNA reads TGCGCCAGCAGCTTGGATTCCGACGCTGGGTATGGCTACACCTTC. It yields the protein CASSLDSDAGYGYTF.

Regarding this clone: With a far larger clone one base away, a read error is the likely cause. Additional DNA sequences in this sample encode the identical CDR3. V usage is TRBV6-1 and J usage is TRBJ1-1; tentatively, D is TRBD1 (5 bases). CDR3 length: 14 residues. CDR1 is MNHNS, CDR2 SASEGT, per germline. In DNA, the CDR3 is TGTGCCAGCAGTGAAGTGACGGGGGTAGCTGAAGCCTTCTTT. Its translation: CASSEVTGVAEAFF.

This clone was counted only a few times. The chain joins TRBV5-5 to TRBJ2-7; D not certain. Germline V gene data show CDR1 as SGHKS and CDR2 as YYEKEE (reference sequence). Trimming stripped 4 bases from V and 1 base from J, with 9 bases between. The CDR3 runs 13 residues. CDR3 protein: CASSTILSYEQYF. For the CDR3, the DNA is TGTGCCAGCAGCACCATCCTATCCTACGAGCAGTACTTC.

The chain couples TRBV5-6 to TRBJ2-5, with 7 bases identical to TRBD1. This CDR3 is 13 amino acids long. In germline, CDR1 is SGHDT, CDR2 YYEEEE. V dropped 4 bases and J dropped 4; count of bases not matched to a gene: 4. In DNA, the CDR3 is TGTGCCAGCAGCCACCGGGACAGAGAGACCCAGTACTTC. This codes for CASSHRDRETQYF.

The rearrangement uses TRBV5-4 and TRBJ2-1, with 10 bases lining up with TRBD1. Trimming cost V 4 bases and J 4 bases; bases outside gene matches: 5. Per the germline V gene, CDR1 is SGHNT and CDR2 is YYREEE (reference sequence). This CDR3 is 15 amino acids long. The CDR3, as DNA: TGTGCCAGCAGCCTGGACAGGGGGGGATACAATGAGCAGTTCTTC. Translating gives CASSLDRGGYNEQFF.

This chain uses TRBV7-9 with TRBJ2-2, with D perhaps matching TRBD2 (6 bases). The CDR3 is 16 amino acids. The germline gives CDR1 SEHNR, CDR2 FQNEAQ (reference sequence). Trimming pared 0 bases from V and 7 bases from J, leaving 15 bases between. The CDR3: CASSLAGRSWGGELFF. The CDR3 region has the DNA TGTGCCAGCAGCTTAGCCGGGAGATCATGGGGCGGGGAGCTGTTTTTT.

This clone has at least ten counts. This chain links TRBV27 with TRBJ2-1; 10 nucleotides line up with TRBD1. The CDR3 is 17 residues long. Germline CDR1 and CDR2: MNHEY and SMNVEV (reference sequence). J gave up 2 bases and V 6 bases, and 10 bases lay outside the gene matches. This CDR3 is CASSSQLGQGAYNEQFF. The CDR3 DNA reads TGTGCCAGCAGCTCACAACTCGGACAGGGGGCCTACAATGAGCAGTTCTTC.

This clone was seen repeatedly, ten times or more. The gene calls are TRBV10-3 and TRBJ1-2; perhaps TRBD1 as D (5 bases). Germline lookup yields CDR1 ENHRY and CDR2 SYGVKD. Trimming cost V 6 bases and J 8 bases, with 13 bases left between them. The CDR3 length is 12 residues. The CDR3 DNA reads as TGTGCCATCAGGGGGCGCGACGACGGCTACACCTTC. Its translation: CAIRGRDDGYTF.

On this clone itself: A far larger clone is one base from this, pointing to a likely read error. V and J are TRBV29-1 and TRBJ2-7, with TRBD2 matching over 10 bases. CDR1 and CDR2 (germline): SQVTM, ANQGSEA. The CDR3 runs 13 residues. The CDR3 bases are TGCAGCGTCTCGACTAGCGGGTCGTACGAGCGGTACTTC. Translated: CSVSTSGSYERYF.

This sequence joins TRBV5-1 and TRBJ2-1; 11 bases are a match to TRBD2. CDR3 length: 17 residues. The V and J ends lost 4 bases and 5 bases, in that order; junction bases with no gene match: 11. The germline gives CDR1 SGHRS, CDR2 YFSETQ. CDR3 nucleotide sequence: TGCGCCAGCAGCCCGGGGACTAGCGGACTCCCACACAATGAGCAGTTCTTC. Translated: CASSPGTSGLPHNEQFF.

This chain connects TRBV6-5 to TRBJ1-2; perhaps TRBD1 as D (5 bases). The CDR3 has 13 residues. CDR1 MNHEY and CDR2 SVGAGI come from the germline V gene. With 5 bases removed from V and 4 bases from J, the gap between germline ends came to 11 bases. The CDR3 DNA follows: TGTGCCAGCAGTGGGGGGGTGCTCTATGGCTACACCTTC. As protein: CASSGGVLYGYTF.

The rearrangement uses TRBV28 and TRBJ2-7; D not certain. The CDR3 spans 13 residues. V shed 5 bases and J shed 7 bases, with 15 bases lying between them. Germline CDR1 is MDHEN and CDR2 is SYDVKM. This CDR3 is CASSAQSVVEQYF. The DNA of the CDR3 is TGTGCCAGCAGTGCGCAGTCCGTTGTTGAGCAGTACTTC. The complete variable domain, with remaining parts taken from reference TRBV28 and TRBJ2-7, reads DVKVTQSSRYLVKRTGEKVFLECVQDMDHENMFWYRQDPGLGLRLIYFSYDVKMKEKGDIPEGYSVSREKKERFSLILESASTNQTSMYLCASSAQSVVEQYFGPGTRLTVT.

J is TRBJ2-1 and V is TRBV11-3; D tentatively reads TRBD1 or TRBD2 (5 bases each). The CDR3 is 16 residues long. Germline CDR1 SGHNT, CDR2 YENEEA. V lost 9 bases and J lost 0, with 18 bases in between. The CDR3 spells CARAALGPSSYNEQFF. The DNA for the CDR3 is TGTGCCAGAGCCGCGCTGGGACCCAGCTCCTACAATGAGCAGTTCTTC. Based on the CDR3 plus reference TRBV11-3 and TRBJ2-1, the full variable domain is EAGVVQSPRYKIIEKKQPVAFWCNPISGHNTLYWYLQNLGQGPELLIRYENEEAVDDSQLPKDRFSAERLKGVDSTLKIQPAELGDSAVYLCARAALGPSSYNEQFFGPGTRLTVL.

The genes are TRBV5-6 and TRBJ2-7; 7 bases match TRBD1. The germline gives CDR1 SGHDT, CDR2 YYEEEE. The V gene end was trimmed by 5 bases and the J gene end by 9 bases; junction bases not matched to a gene: 14. The CDR3 has 14 residues. DNA for the CDR3: TGTGCCAGCAGGGTACAGGGGTACGGTCTGGGGCAGTACTTC. It translates to CASRVQGYGLGQYF. Variable domain in full (rest from reference TRBV5-6 and TRBJ2-7): DAGVTQSPTHLIKTRGQQVTLRCSPKSGHDTVSWYQQALGQGPQFIFQYYEEEERQRGNFPDRFSGHQFPNYSSELNVNALLLGDSALYLCASRVQGYGLGQYFGPGTRLTVT.

V is TRBV11-2 and J is TRBJ2-2; D gene uncertain. The V end lost 5 bases, the J end lost 4 bases, and 17 bases lay between the germline ends. Germline CDR1 SGHAT, CDR2 FQNNGV. The CDR3 totals 16 residues. Written as DNA, the CDR3 is TGTGCCAGCAGCCTCCTACGTGGGGTCCCCACCGGGGAGCTGTTTTTT. It translates to CASSLLRGVPTGELFF.

The CDR3 nucleotides are TGCAGCGTTGAAGATCAGGTAGCGGGAGTCAAGGTTGGGGAGCAGTACTTC. Encoded protein: CSVEDQVAGVKVGEQYF. The chain recombines TRBV29-1 with TRBJ2-7; 9 bases align to TRBD2. Trimming removed 0 bases from V and 7 bases from J; junction bases left unmatched: 16. Germline loops: CDR1 SQVTM, CDR2 ANQGSEA. The CDR3 sequence is 17 residues long.

The chain joins TRBV29-1 to TRBJ2-3, with a possible D match to TRBD1 (7 bases). The CDR3 contains 14 residues. Trimming removed 8 bases at V and 1 base at J, with 16 bases between. Germline CDR1 is SQVTM and CDR2 is ANQGSEA. CDR3 amino acids: CSSQGGVGTDTQYF. The CDR3 DNA is TGCAGCTCCCAGGGGGGAGTGGGCACAGATACGCAGTATTTT.

The J gene is TRBJ1-3, the V gene TRBV7-9; D is unresolved. Looked up from germline, CDR1 is SEHNR and CDR2 is FQNEAQ (reference sequence). The CDR3 extends over 14 amino acids. V lost 5 bases and J 4 bases, leaving 12 bases between the germline ends. The CDR3 protein is CASSPVQKGNTIYF. In DNA, the CDR3 is TGTGCCAGCAGCCCGGTCCAAAAAGGAAACACCATATATTTT.